This entry is about one T cell receptor (beta chain). The data were obtained in a study of blood T cell repertoires in COVID-19. The V gene end was trimmed by 1 base and the J gene end by 3 bases; junction bases not matched to a gene: 14. CDR1 SGHAT and CDR2 FQNNGV come from the germline V gene. This CDR3 has 19 amino acids. Libraries were prepared by immunoSEQ multiplex PCR; TCRdb keeps only in-frame clonotypes and omits some of them. Here the sample spans some 300,000 clones, around 86% being singletons. The clonotype comes from a woman aged 40 to 50 who had recovered from COVID-19. The chain employs TRBV11-2 and TRBJ2-7; 11 bases match TRBD2. The sample was PBMCs or T cells enriched from blood (not recorded which). CDR3 coding DNA: TGTGCCAGCAGCTTAGCCCGTCTAGCGGGGGGCGCGAACAACTACGAGCAGTACTTC. Translating gives CASSLARLAGGANNYEQYF.